Following are 20 T cell receptor beta chains from one sample sequenced in a study of T cell changes during pregnancy in multiple sclerosis. The data were produced by immunoSEQ multiplex PCR, yet TCRdb's version contains in-frame clones alone and is incomplete. This sample has roughly 40,000 clones, with 85% to 95% found just once. Sequences were derived from peripheral blood, sampled before pregnancy. These receptors originate from a female donor with multiple sclerosis, enrolled in a pregnancy study.

The V call is TRBV5-6, the J call TRBJ2-7; TRBD1 might be the D (6 bases). The CDR3 contains 13 residues. V was pared by 1 base and J by 5 bases, with 10 bases between. Germline CDR1 reads SGHDT; CDR2 reads YYEEEE. CDR3 in amino acids: CASSLPTGNEQYF. CDR3 nucleotides: TGTGCCAGCAGCTTGCCCACAGGGAACGAGCAGTACTTC.

V gene TRBV5-1 combines with J gene TRBJ2-2; 8 bases fit TRBD1. Trimming removed 0 bases from V and 3 bases from J; junction bases left unmatched: 1. This CDR3 is built from 15 residues. Germline assignment: CDR1 SGHRS and CDR2 YFSETQ. The CDR3 region is CASSLVTGDTGELFF. In DNA, the CDR3 is TGCGCCAGCAGCTTGGTGACAGGGGACACCGGGGAGCTGTTTTTT.

This chain connects TRBV28 to TRBJ1-1; TRBD1 matches 7 bases. The CDR3 spans 15 residues. Trimming at V came to 1 base and at J to 2 bases, leaving 4 bases not matched to a gene. The germline V gene has CDR1 MDHEN and CDR2 SYDVKM. The CDR3 DNA reads TGTGCCAGCAGTTTATCAGGGACAGCCAACACTGAAGCTTTCTTT. This codes for CASSLSGTANTEAFF.

This clone came up once. The chain carries TRBV7-6 and TRBJ2-1; 7 bases align to TRBD2. The CDR3 is made up of 15 amino acids. V shed 4 bases and J 9 bases; nucleotides not matched to a gene: 12. Germline-derived CDR1 and CDR2 are SGHVS and FNYEAQ. The CDR3 DNA sequence: TGTGCCAGCAGCTATGGGGTAGGGGAGGGGAGTGAGCAGTTCTTC. As protein: CASSYGVGEGSEQFF. Full variable domain (outside the CDR3, taken from reference TRBV7-6 and TRBJ2-1): GAGVSQSPRYKVTKRGQDVALRCDPISGHVSLYWYRQALGQGPEFLTYFNYEAQQDKSGLPNDRFSAERPEGSISTLTIQRTEQRDSAMYRCASSYGVGEGSEQFFGPGTRLTVL.

J is TRBJ2-7 and V is TRBV5-4, with a tentative D call TRBD1 (5 bases). Germline V lookup: CDR1 SGHNT, CDR2 YYREEE (reference sequence). The ends were cut back, 0 bases at V and 6 bases at J, with 13 bases in the middle. The length of the CDR3 is 14 residues. The CDR3 nucleotides are TGTGCCAGCAGCTTGGATGGGGCACGAGGCGAGCAGTACTTC. Its protein is CASSLDGARGEQYF. Based on the CDR3 plus reference TRBV5-4 and TRBJ2-7, the full variable domain is ETGVTQSPTHLIKTRGQQVTLRCSSQSGHNTVSWYQQALGQGPQFIFQYYREEENGRGNFPPRFSGLQFPNYSSELNVNALELDDSALYLCASSLDGARGEQYFGPGTRLTVT.

The rearrangement uses TRBV15 and TRBJ2-3, with D possibly matching TRBD2 (5 bases). Germline values: CDR1 LNHNV, CDR2 YYDKDF (reference sequence). CDR3 length: 16 residues. V lost 0 bases to trimming and J lost 1 base, with 11 bases between them. The CDR3 sequence is CATSRDIGSGTDTQYF. CDR3 nucleotide sequence: TGTGCCACCAGCAGAGATATAGGGAGCGGCACAGATACGCAGTATTTT.

The J gene is TRBJ2-5, the V gene TRBV5-5, with D perhaps matching TRBD1 (7 bases). CDR3 length equals 13 residues. Looked up from germline, CDR1 is SGHKS and CDR2 is YYEKEE (reference sequence). V dropped 2 bases and J dropped 5 bases, with 10 bases sitting between them. As DNA, the CDR3 is TGTGCCAGCAGCTTCAGGGGGGCCGAGACCCAGTACTTC. It specifies CASSFRGAETQYF.

This chain joins TRBV11-2 and TRBJ2-6, with a tentative D call TRBD2 (5 bases). V lost 0 bases and J lost 0, with 18 bases in between. CDR1 and CDR2 from the germline V gene are SGHAT and FQNNGV. The CDR3 runs to 20 residues. CDR3 nucleotides: TGTGCCAGCAGCTTAGATCAACGGGGTCATGCCCTCTCTGGGGCCAACGTCCTGACTTTC. Encoded protein: CASSLDQRGHALSGANVLTF. The variable domain in full, with the rest retrieved from reference TRBV11-2 and TRBJ2-6, is EAGVAQSPRYKIIEKRQSVAFWCNPISGHATLYWYQQILGQGPKLLIQFQNNGVVDDSQLPKDRFSAERLKGVDSTLKIQPAKLEDSAVYLCASSLDQRGHALSGANVLTFGAGSRLTVL.

The gene calls are TRBV2 and TRBJ1-1; possible D gene TRBD1, 6 bases. Trimming took 7 bases from V and 1 from J, leaving 19 bases between them. The CDR3 loop spans 16 amino acids. Germline loops: CDR1 SNHLY, CDR2 FYNNEI. The DNA for the CDR3 is TGTGCCAGCATTTCAAGCTTGGGGGCCTGGAACACTGAAGCTTTCTTT. Protein product: CASISSLGAWNTEAFF.

This clone was seen a few times. The chain combines TRBV4-3 with TRBJ2-4, with D perhaps matching TRBD2 (5 bases). Trimming shortened V by 0 bases and J by 1 base, and 13 bases separated the two germline ends. Germline assignment: CDR1 LGHNA and CDR2 YSLEER. The CDR3 totals 17 residues. The CDR3 bases are TGCGCCAGCAGCCAAGATTCGGGGAGTGGGGCCAAAAACATTCAGTACTTC. It encodes CASSQDSGSGAKNIQYF.

The rearrangement links TRBV6-1 to TRBJ1-1; weak D call: TRBD1 (6 bases). The CDR3 runs 10 residues. Germline V CDR1 and CDR2: MNHNS, SASEGT. With 6 bases removed from V and 7 bases from J, the gap between germline ends came to 6 bases. CDR3 DNA sequence: TGTGCCAGCAGGACAGGTGAAGCTTTCTTT. Translated: CASRTGEAFF.

This clone was recorded once. V usage is TRBV5-1 and J usage is TRBJ2-5; 8 bases align to TRBD2. The J call may be incorrect, as the DNA end agrees better with TRBJ2-7. The CDR3 has 15 amino acids. Germline V CDR1 and CDR2: SGHRS, YFSETQ. The CDR3 DNA sequence: TGCGCCAGCAGCACTTCCCTTCCGGGAGGGTTCGAGCAGTACTTC. Encoded protein: CASSTSLPGGFEQYF.

This chain connects TRBV5-1 to TRBJ2-4, with a tentative D call TRBD1 (5 bases). The CDR3 length is 16 residues. Germline V gives CDR1 SGHRS, CDR2 YFSETQ. The V end was cut by 0 bases, the J end by 8 bases, with 18 bases between. The CDR3 coding sequence is TGCGCCAGCAGCTTGGCCGTCGGGCAGGGCGGAGACATTCAGTACTTC. Amino acids: CASSLAVGQGGDIQYF.

The V gene is TRBV7-9, the J gene TRBJ2-3, with 7 bases that match TRBD2. Per germline, CDR1 SEHNR and CDR2 FQNEAQ (reference sequence). The CDR3 runs to 14 residues. The V gene end was trimmed by 4 bases and the J gene end by 4 bases; junction bases not matched to a gene: 5. The CDR3 DNA is TGTGCCAGCAGCTCTAGCGGCACACCAGATACGCAGTATTTT. Amino acids: CASSSSGTPDTQYF.

This clone was counted between two and nine times. The V gene is TRBV28, the J gene TRBJ2-1; 10 positions agree with TRBD2. The germline V gene encodes CDR1 MDHEN and CDR2 SYDVKM. This CDR3 spans 15 amino acids. J was trimmed by 5 bases and V by 3 bases; bases with no gene match: 4. The CDR3 DNA is TGTGCCAGCAGTTTTCCCAGCGGGAGGGACAATGAGCAGTTCTTC. It encodes CASSFPSGRDNEQFF.

The rearrangement links TRBV19 to TRBJ1-2; D ambiguous. This CDR3 has 14 amino acids. Germline loops: CDR1 LNHDA, CDR2 SQIVND (reference sequence). Trimming removed 4 bases at V and 7 bases at J, with 16 bases between. CDR3 sequence (DNA): TGTGCCAGTAGTACCCACCCCACCCTCGGTGGCTACACCTTC. It translates to CASSTHPTLGGYTF.

The V call is TRBV4-1, the J call TRBJ1-5; 7 nucleotides align to TRBD1. This CDR3 has 16 residues. V lost 3 bases to trimming and J lost 1 base; unmatched junction nucleotides: 6. The V gene's germline CDR1 is MGHRA and CDR2 YSYEKL. CDR3 sequence: CASSHRTGASNQPQHF. The CDR3 bases are TGCGCCAGCAGCCATAGAACAGGGGCAAGCAATCAGCCCCAGCATTTT.

This clone was recorded once. The genes are TRBV10-2 and TRBJ1-2; the match to TRBD1 covers 7 bases. Germline CDR1 WSHSY, CDR2 SAAADI. The CDR3 length is 15 residues. The V gene end was trimmed by 0 bases and the J gene end by 5 bases; junction bases not matched to a gene: 6. In nucleotides, the CDR3 is TGCGCCAGCAGTGAGTCGACGGAGGGGGCTTATGGCTACACCTTC. Encoded protein: CASSESTEGAYGYTF.

The chain joins TRBV6-5 to TRBJ2-2; D ambiguous. Germline-derived CDR1 and CDR2 are MNHEY and SVGAGI. This CDR3 has 14 amino acids. Trimming removed 6 bases from V and 0 bases from J, with 8 bases in between. The CDR3 region has the DNA TGTGCCAGCAGCTTTCCTTCGAACACCGGGGAGCTGTTTTTT. It encodes CASSFPSNTGELFF.

This clone was observed a single time. V is TRBV5-1 and J is TRBJ2-3; weak D call: TRBD2 (6 bases). The CDR3 spans 16 residues. The V gene's germline CDR1 is SGHRS and CDR2 YFSETQ. The germline V and J ends were trimmed by 1 base and 4 bases, with 16 bases remaining between them. The chain's CDR3 is CASSLNSGEVSDTQYF. DNA for the CDR3: TGCGCCAGCAGCTTGAATTCGGGAGAAGTATCAGATACGCAGTATTTT.